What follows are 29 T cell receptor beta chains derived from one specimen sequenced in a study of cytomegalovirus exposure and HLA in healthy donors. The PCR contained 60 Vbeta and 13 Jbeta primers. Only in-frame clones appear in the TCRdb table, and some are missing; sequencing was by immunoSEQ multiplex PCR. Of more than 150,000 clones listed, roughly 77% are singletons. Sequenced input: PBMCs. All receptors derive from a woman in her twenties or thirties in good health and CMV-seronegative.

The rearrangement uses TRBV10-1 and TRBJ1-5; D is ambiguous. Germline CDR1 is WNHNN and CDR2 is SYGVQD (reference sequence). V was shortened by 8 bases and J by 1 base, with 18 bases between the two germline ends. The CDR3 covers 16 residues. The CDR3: CASQRRDRGSNQPQHF. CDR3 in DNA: TGCGCCAGCCAGAGGAGAGACCGTGGGAGCAATCAGCCCCAGCATTTT.

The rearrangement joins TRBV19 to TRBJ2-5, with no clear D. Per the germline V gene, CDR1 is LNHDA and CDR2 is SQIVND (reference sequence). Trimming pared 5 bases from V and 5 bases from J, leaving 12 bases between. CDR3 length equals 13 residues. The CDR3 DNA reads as TGTGCCAGTAGTCCGAATATGGGCGAGACCCAGTACTTC. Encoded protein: CASSPNMGETQYF.

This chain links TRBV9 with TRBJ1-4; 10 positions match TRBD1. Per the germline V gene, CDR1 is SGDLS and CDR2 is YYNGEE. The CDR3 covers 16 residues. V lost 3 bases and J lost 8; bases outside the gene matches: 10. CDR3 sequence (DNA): TGTGCCAGCAGCGGGGGACCGGGACAGGGGACCGAAAAACTGTTTTTT. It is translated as CASSGGPGQGTEKLFF.

The CDR3 DNA sequence: TGTGCCAGCAGAAGACTAGCGGAGGTCAATGAGCAGTTCTTC. This codes for CASRRLAEVNEQFF. J is TRBJ2-1 and V is TRBV7-2, with TRBD2 identical over 9 bases. The CDR3 spans 14 residues. Per the germline V gene, CDR1 is SGHTA and CDR2 is FQGNSA. After removal of 6 bases from V and 6 bases from J, the junction contained 6 bases not matched to a gene. Supplemented by reference TRBV7-2 and TRBJ2-1, the full variable domain reads GAGVSQSPSNKVTEKGKDVELRCDPISGHTALYWYRQSLGQGLEFLIYFQGNSAPDKSGLPSDRFSAERTGGSVSTLTIQRTQQEDSAVYLCASRRLAEVNEQFFGPGTRLTVL.

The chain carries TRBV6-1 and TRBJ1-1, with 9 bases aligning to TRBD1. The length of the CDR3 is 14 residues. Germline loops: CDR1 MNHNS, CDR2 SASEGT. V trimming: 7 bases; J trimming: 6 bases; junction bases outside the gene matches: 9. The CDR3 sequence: CASTRTGAIPEAFF. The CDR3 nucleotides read TGTGCCAGCACGAGGACAGGGGCGATCCCTGAAGCTTTCTTT.

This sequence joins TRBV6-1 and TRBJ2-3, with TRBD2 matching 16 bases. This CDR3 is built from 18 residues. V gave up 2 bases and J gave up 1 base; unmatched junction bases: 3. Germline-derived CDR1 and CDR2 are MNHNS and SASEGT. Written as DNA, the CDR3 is TGTGCCAGCAGTGAAACCGGGACTAGCGGGGGGGGCACAGATACGCAGTATTTT. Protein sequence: CASSETGTSGGGTDTQYF.

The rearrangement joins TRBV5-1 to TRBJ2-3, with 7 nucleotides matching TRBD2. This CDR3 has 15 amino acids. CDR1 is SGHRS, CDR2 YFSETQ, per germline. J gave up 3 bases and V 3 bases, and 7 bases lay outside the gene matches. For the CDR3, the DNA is TGCGCCAGCAGCTATTTGCGGGGGTTAACAGATACGCAGTATTTT. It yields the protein CASSYLRGLTDTQYF.

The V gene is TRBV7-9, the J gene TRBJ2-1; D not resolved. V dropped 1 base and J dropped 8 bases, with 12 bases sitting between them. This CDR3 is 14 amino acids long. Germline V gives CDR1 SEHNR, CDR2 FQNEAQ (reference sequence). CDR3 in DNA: TGTGCCAGCAGCTTAGTGGGCAGTGGCGATGAGCAGTTCTTC. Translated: CASSLVGSGDEQFF.

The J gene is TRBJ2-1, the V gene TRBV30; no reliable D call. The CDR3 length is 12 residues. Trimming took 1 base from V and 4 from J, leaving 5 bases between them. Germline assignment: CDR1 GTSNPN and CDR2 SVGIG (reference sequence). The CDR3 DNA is TGTGCCTGGAGTGGCCAGTACAATGAGCAGTTCTTC. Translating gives CAWSGQYNEQFF.

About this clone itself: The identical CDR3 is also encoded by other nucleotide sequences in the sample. CDR3: CASSIRGTGELFF. The CDR3 bases are TGTGCCAGTAGTATAAGGGGCACCGGGGAGCTGTTTTTT. The chain combines TRBV19 with TRBJ2-2; D possibly corresponds to TRBD1 (5 bases). Trimming shortened V by 2 bases and J by 4 bases, and 5 bases separated the two germline ends. CDR3 length: 13 amino acids. The germline CDR1 and CDR2 sequences are LNHDA and SQIVND (reference sequence).

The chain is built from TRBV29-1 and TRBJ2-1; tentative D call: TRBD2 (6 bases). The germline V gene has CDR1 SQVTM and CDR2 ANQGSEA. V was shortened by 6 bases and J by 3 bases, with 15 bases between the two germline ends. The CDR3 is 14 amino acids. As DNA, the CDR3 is TGCAGCGTGTTGCGGAGGGGAGGCTACAATGAGCAGTTCTTC. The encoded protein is CSVLRRGGYNEQFF.

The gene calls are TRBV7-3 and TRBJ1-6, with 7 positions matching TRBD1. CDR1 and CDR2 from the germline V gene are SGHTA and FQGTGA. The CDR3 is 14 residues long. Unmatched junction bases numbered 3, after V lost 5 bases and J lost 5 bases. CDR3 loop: CASSKQGNNSPLHF. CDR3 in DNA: TGTGCCAGCAGCAAACAGGGGAATAATTCACCCCTCCACTTT.

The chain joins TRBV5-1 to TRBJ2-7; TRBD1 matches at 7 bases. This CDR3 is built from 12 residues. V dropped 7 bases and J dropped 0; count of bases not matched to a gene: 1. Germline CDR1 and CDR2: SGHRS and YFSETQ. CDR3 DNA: TGCGCCAGCGGACAGGACTCCTACGAGCAGTACTTC. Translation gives CASGQDSYEQYF.

The CDR3 reads CASSPLGSGAEAFF. CDR3 DNA sequence: TGTGCCAGCTCACCGCTCGGGAGTGGCGCTGAAGCTTTCTTT. The chain combines TRBV18 with TRBJ1-1; no firm D call. Germline loops: CDR1 KGHSH, CDR2 LQKENI. The CDR3 runs 14 residues. V shed 3 bases and J shed 6 bases, with 14 bases lying between them.

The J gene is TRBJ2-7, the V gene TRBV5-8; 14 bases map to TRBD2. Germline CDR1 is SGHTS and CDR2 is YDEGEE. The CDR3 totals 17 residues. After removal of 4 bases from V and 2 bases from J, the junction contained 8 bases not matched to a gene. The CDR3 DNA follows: TGTGCCAGCAGCGTGGGACTAGCGGGGGCGAGCCCCTACGAGCAGTACTTC. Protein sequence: CASSVGLAGASPYEQYF.

The CDR3 loop reads CAWSPGHGLYGYTF. In DNA form, the CDR3 reads TGTGCCTGGAGCCCTGGCCATGGCCTCTATGGCTACACCTTC. The chain is built from TRBV30 and TRBJ1-2; no firm D call. Germline CDR1 is GTSNPN and CDR2 is SVGIG (reference sequence). With 3 bases removed from V and 4 bases from J, the gap between germline ends came to 15 bases. The CDR3 loop spans 14 amino acids. Filled out from reference TRBV30 and TRBJ1-2, the complete variable domain reads SQTIHQWPATLVQPVGSPLSLECTVEGTSNPNLYWYRQAAGRGLQLLFYSVGIGQISSEVPQNLSASRPQDRQFILSSKKLLLSDSGFYLCAWSPGHGLYGYTFGSGTRLTVV.

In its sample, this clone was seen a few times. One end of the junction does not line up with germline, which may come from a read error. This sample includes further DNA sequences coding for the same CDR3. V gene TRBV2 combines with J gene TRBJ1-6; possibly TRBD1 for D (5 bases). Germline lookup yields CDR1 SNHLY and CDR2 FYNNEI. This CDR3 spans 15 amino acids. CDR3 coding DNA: TGTGCCAGCAGTTATGTACAGGATAATAATTCCCCCCTCCACTTT. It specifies CASSYVQDNNSPLHF. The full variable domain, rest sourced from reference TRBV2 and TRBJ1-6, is EPEVTQTPSHQVTQMGQEVILRCVPISNHLYFYWYRQILGQKVEFLVSFYNNEISEKSEIFDDQFSVERPDGSNFTLKIRSTKLEDSAMYFCASSYVQDNNSPLHFGNGTRLTVT.

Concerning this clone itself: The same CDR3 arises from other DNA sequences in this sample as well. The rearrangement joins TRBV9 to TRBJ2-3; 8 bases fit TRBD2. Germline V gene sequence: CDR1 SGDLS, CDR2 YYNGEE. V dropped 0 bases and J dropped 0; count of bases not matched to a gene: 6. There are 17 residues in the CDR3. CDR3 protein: CASSVGAGGLSTDTQYF. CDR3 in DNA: TGTGCCAGCAGCGTAGGTGCGGGGGGCCTTAGCACAGATACGCAGTATTTT.

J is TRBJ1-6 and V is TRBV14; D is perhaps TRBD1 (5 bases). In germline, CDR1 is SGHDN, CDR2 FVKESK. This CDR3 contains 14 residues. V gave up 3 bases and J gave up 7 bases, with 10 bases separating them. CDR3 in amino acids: CASSQQGSNSPLHF. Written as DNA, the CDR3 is TGTGCCAGCAGCCAGCAGGGCTCGAATTCACCCCTCCACTTT.

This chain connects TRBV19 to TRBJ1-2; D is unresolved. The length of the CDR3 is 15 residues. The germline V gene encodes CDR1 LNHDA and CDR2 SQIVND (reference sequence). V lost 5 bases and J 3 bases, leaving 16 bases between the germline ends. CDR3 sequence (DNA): TGTGCCAGTAGTCCGAGTAGAGGAGGGTACTATGGCTACACCTTC. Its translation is CASSPSRGGYYGYTF.

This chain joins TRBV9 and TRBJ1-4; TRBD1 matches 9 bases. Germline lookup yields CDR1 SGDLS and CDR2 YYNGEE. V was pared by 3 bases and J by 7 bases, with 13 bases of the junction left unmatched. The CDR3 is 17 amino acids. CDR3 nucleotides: TGTGCCAGCAGCGGGGGACAGGGAAAGGGTGGTGCTGAAAAACTGTTTTTT. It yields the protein CASSGGQGKGGAEKLFF.

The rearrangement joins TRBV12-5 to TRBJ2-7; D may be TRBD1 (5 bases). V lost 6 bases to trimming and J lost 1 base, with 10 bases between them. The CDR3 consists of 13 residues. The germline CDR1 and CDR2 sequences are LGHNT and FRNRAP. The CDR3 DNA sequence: TGTGCTAGTGGCTCGGACACTTCCTACGAGCAGTACTTC. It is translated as CASGSDTSYEQYF.

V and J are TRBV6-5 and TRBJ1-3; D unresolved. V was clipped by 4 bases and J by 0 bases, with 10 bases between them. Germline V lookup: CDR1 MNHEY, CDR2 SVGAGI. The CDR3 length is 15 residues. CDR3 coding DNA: TGTGCCAGCAGTTCAACTTGGTCCTCTGGAAACACCATATATTTT. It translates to CASSSTWSSGNTIYF.

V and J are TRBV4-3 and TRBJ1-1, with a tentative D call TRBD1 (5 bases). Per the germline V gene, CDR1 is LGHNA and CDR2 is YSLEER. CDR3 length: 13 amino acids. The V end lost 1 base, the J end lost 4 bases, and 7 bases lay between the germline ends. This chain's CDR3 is CASSQVRGTEAFF. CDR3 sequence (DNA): TGCGCCAGCAGCCAAGTAAGGGGCACTGAAGCTTTCTTT.

The chain's CDR3 is CSVASGQGYGYTF. For the CDR3, the DNA is TGCAGCGTTGCATCGGGACAGGGTTATGGCTACACCTTC. The V gene is TRBV29-1, the J gene TRBJ1-2; 9 positions agree with TRBD1. Looked up from germline, CDR1 is SQVTM and CDR2 is ANQGSEA. V gave up 4 bases and J gave up 5 bases; unmatched junction bases: 5. CDR3 length: 13 residues.

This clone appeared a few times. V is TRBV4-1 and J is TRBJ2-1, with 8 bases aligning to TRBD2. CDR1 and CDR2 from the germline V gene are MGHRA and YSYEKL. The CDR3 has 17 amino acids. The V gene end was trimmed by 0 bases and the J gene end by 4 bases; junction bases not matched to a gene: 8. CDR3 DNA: TGCGCCAGCAGCCAAGATACCCAGCGGGGGCCGTACAATGAGCAGTTCTTC. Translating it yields CASSQDTQRGPYNEQFF.

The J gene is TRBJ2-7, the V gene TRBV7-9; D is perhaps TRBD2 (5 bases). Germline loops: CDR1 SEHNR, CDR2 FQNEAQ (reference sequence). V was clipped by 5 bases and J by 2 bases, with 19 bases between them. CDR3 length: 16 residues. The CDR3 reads CASSPGFRGYTYEQYF. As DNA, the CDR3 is TGTGCCAGCAGCCCTGGTTTTCGGGGATATACCTACGAGCAGTACTTC.

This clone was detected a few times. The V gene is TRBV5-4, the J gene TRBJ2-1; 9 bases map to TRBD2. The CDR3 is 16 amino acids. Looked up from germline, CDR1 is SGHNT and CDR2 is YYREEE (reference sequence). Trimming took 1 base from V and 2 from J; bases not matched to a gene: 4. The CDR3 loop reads CASSLFGGGAYNEQFF. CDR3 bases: TGTGCCAGCAGCTTGTTCGGCGGGGGGGCCTACAATGAGCAGTTCTTC. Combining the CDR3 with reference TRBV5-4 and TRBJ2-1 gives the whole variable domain ETGVTQSPTHLIKTRGQQVTLRCSSQSGHNTVSWYQQALGQGPQFIFQYYREEENGRGNFPPRFSGLQFPNYSSELNVNALELDDSALYLCASSLFGGGAYNEQFFGPGTRLTVL.

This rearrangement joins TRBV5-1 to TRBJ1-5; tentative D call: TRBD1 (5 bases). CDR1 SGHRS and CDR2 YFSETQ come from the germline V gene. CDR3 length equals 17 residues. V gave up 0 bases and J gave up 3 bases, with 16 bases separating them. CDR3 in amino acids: CASSLGGGADPNQPQHF. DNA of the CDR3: TGCGCCAGCAGCTTGGGAGGCGGGGCGGATCCCAATCAGCCCCAGCATTTT. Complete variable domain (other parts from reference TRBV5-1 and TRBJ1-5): KAGVTQTPRYLIKTRGQQVTLSCSPISGHRSVSWYQQTPGQGLQFLFEYFSETQRNKGNFPGRFSGRQFSNSRSEMNVSTLELGDSALYLCASSLGGGADPNQPQHFGDGTRLSIL.